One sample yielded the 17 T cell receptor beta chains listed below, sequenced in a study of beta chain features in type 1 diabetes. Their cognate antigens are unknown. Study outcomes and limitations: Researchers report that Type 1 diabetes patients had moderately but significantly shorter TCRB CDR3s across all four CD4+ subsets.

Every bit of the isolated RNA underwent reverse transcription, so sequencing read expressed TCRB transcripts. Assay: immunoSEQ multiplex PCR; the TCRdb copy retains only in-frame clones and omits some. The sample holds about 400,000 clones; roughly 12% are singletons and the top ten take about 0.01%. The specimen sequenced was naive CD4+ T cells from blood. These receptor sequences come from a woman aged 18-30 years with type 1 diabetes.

The CDR3 DNA reads as TGTGCCTGGAAGTCAGGAGGCTACGAGCAGTACTTC. This gives the protein CAWKSGGYEQYF. The chain links TRBV30 to TRBJ2-7, with D perhaps TRBD2 (5 bases). This CDR3 has 12 residues. Germline loops: CDR1 GTSNPN, CDR2 SVGIG (reference sequence). V lost 4 bases, J lost 3 bases, and 10 bases lay in between.

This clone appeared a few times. CDR3 in DNA: TGTGCCACTGGCCACCGGGACTCGGGCGCCAAAAACATTCAGTACTTC. Protein sequence: CATGHRDSGAKNIQYF. V gene TRBV15 combines with J gene TRBJ2-4; tentatively, D is TRBD2 (6 bases). CDR1 is LNHNV, CDR2 YYDKDF, per germline (reference sequence). Trimming took off 9 bases at V and 1 base at J, with 19 bases between the two ends. CDR3 length: 16 amino acids. Together with reference TRBV15 and TRBJ2-4, the CDR3 gives the full variable domain: DAMVIQNPRYQVTQFGKPVTLSCSQTLNHNVMYWYQQKSSQAPKLLFHYYDKDFNNEADTPDNFQSRRPNTSFCFLDIRSPGLGDTAMYLCATGHRDSGAKNIQYFGAGTRLSVL.

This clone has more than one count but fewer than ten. As DNA, the CDR3 is TGTGCCAGCAGCTTCGGACAGGGTCCTCAAGAGACCCAGTACTTC. Amino acids: CASSFGQGPQETQYF. The chain combines TRBV7-3 with TRBJ2-5; TRBD1 matches 8 bases. In germline, CDR1 is SGHTA, CDR2 FQGTGA. The CDR3 contains 15 residues. J gave up 2 bases and V 3 bases, and 5 bases lay outside the gene matches.

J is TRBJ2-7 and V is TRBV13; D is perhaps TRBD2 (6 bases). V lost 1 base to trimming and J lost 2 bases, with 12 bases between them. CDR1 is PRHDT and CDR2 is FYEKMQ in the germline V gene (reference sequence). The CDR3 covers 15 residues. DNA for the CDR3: TGTGCCAGCAGCTTAGTTGGGGGGAATCCCTACGAGCAGTACTTC. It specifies CASSLVGGNPYEQYF. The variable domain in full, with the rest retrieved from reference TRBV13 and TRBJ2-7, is AAGVIQSPRHLIKEKRETATLKCYPIPRHDTVYWYQQGPGQDPQFLISFYEKMQSDKGSIPDRFSAQQFSDYHSELNMSSLELGDSALYFCASSLVGGNPYEQYFGPGTRLTVT.

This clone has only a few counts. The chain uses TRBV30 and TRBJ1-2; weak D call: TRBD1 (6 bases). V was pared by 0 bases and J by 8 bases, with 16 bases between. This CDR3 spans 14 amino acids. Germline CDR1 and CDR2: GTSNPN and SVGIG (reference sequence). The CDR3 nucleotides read TGTGCCTGGAGTGTAGAGGCGGGGGCGGGAGGCTACACCTTC. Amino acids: CAWSVEAGAGGYTF.

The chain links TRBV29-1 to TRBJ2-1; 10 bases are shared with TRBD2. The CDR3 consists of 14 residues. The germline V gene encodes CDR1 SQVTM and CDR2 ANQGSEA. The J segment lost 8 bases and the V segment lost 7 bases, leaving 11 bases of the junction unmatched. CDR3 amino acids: CSGPQREGRDEQFF. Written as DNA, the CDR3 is TGCAGCGGCCCCCAGCGGGAGGGCCGGGATGAGCAGTTCTTC.

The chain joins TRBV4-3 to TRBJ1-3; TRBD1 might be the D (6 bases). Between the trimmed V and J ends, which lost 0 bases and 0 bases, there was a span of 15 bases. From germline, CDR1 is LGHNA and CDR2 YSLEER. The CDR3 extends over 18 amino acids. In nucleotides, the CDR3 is TGCGCCAGCAGCCAAGAGGGGGGGCGGCGATACTCTGGAAACACCATATATTTT. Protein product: CASSQEGGRRYSGNTIYF.

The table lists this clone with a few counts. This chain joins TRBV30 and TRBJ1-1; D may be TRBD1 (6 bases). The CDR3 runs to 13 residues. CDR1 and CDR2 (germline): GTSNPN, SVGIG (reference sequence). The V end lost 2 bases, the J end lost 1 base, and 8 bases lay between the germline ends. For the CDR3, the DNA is TGTGCCTGGAGTCGGGGGGCGAACACTGAAGCTTTCTTT. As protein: CAWSRGANTEAFF.

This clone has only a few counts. The CDR3, as DNA: TGCGCCAGCAGCTTGGTGGCTAGCGTAAGCAATGAGCAGTTCTTC. It specifies CASSLVASVSNEQFF. V usage is TRBV5-1 and J usage is TRBJ2-1; a possible D gene is TRBD2 (6 bases). Trimming left V 0 bases short and J 6 bases short, with 13 bases between. The CDR3 length is 15 residues. Germline CDR1 reads SGHRS; CDR2 reads YFSETQ.

This CDR3 reads CATSRDRSRSFF. In nucleotides, the CDR3 is TGTGCCACCAGCAGAGATCGGTCTCGGTCTTTCTTT. The chain employs TRBV15 and TRBJ1-1; D unresolved. This CDR3 has 12 residues. Germline V lookup: CDR1 LNHNV, CDR2 YYDKDF (reference sequence). V was clipped by 0 bases and J by 12 bases, with 11 bases between them.

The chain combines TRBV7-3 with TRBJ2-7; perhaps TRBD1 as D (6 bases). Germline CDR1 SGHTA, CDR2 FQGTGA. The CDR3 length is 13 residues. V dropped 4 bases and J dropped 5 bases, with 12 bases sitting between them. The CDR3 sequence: CASSYRATDEQYF. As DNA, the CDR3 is TGTGCCAGCAGCTACAGGGCCACGGACGAGCAGTACTTC.

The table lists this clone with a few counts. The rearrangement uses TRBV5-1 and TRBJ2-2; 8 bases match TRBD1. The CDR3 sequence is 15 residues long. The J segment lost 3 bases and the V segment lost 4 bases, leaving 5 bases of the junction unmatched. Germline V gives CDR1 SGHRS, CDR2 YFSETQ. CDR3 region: CASSAGQGDTGELFF. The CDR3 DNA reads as TGCGCCAGCAGCGCAGGACAGGGAGACACCGGGGAGCTGTTTTTT.

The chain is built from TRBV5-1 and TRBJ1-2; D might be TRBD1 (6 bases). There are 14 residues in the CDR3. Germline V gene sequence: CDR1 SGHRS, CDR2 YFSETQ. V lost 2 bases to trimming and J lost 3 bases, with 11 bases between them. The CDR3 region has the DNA TGCGCCAGCAGCTTCCTGAACAGGGACTATGGCTACACCTTC. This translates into CASSFLNRDYGYTF.

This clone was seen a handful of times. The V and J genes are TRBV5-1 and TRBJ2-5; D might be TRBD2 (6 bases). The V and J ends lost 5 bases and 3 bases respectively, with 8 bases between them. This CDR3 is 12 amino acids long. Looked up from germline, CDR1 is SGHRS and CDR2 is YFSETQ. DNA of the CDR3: TGCGCCAGCAGTTCGGGGGAAGAGACCCAGTACTTC. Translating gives CASSSGEETQYF.

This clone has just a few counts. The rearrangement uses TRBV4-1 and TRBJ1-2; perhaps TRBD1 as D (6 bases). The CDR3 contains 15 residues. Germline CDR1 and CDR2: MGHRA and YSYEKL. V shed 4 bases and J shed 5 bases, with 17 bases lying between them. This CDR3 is CASSPHGTSPYGYTF. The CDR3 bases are TGCGCCAGCAGCCCACACGGGACAAGTCCGTATGGCTACACCTTC.

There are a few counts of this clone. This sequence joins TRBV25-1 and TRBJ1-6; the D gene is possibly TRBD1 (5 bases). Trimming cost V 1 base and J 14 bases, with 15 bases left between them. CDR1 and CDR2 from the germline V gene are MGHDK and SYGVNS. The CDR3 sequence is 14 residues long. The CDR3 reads CASSESGQIGALHF. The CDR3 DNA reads TGTGCCAGCAGTGAATCAGGACAAATAGGTGCCCTCCACTTT.

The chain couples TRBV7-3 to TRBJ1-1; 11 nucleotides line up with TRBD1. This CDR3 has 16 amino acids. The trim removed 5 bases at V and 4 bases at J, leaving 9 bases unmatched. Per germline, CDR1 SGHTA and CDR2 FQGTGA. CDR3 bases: TGTGCCAGCAGCACACGTTCTGGGACAGGGGGCACTGAAGCTTTCTTT. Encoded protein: CASSTRSGTGGTEAFF. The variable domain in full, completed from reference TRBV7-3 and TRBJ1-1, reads GAGVSQTPSNKVTEKGKYVELRCDPISGHTALYWYRQSLGQGPEFLIYFQGTGAADDSGLPNDRFFAVRPEGSVSTLKIQRTERGDSAVYLCASSTRSGTGGTEAFFGQGTRLTVV.